Below are 21 T cell receptor beta chains sequenced from a single sample in a study of identical twins. TCRdb reprocessed the 5' RACE reads with MiXCR, giving one entry per CDR3 protein. This table has 510,000 or so distinct CDR3 sequences, around 15% appearing once. The same sample was also used in a study of yellow fever vaccine responses in identical twins.

Sequenced sample: CD4+ T cells sorted from blood. These receptors were taken from a woman aged 18-29 years in good health.

This clonotype was picked up a small number of times. The chain combines TRBV20-1 with TRBJ2-1, with D possibly being TRBD2 (6 bases). V was cut by 3 bases and J by 1 base, with 10 bases left in between. The germline gives CDR1 DFQATT, CDR2 SNEGSKA (reference sequence). The CDR3 sequence is 14 residues long. For the CDR3, the DNA is TGCAGTGCTAGCGGGAGCCATTCCTACAATGAGCAGTTCTTC. It translates to CSASGSHSYNEQFF.

This clonotype has more than one count but fewer than ten. The V and J genes are TRBV5-1 and TRBJ2-3; TRBD2 aligns across 12 bases. The V gene end was trimmed by 3 bases and the J gene end by 5 bases; junction bases not matched to a gene: 7. This CDR3 region has 16 residues. The germline V gene encodes CDR1 SGHRS and CDR2 YFSETQ. DNA for the CDR3: TGCGCCAGCAGCTCCCGACTAGCGGGGGTGGGAGATACGCAGTATTTT. Translated: CASSSRLAGVGDTQYF.

The chain recombines TRBV29-1 with TRBJ2-3, with TRBD2 as a possible D gene (6 bases). CDR1 and CDR2 (germline): SQVTM, ANQGSEA. V was pared by 3 bases and J by 5 bases, with 12 bases between. The CDR3 length is 13 residues. CDR3 region: CSVDDGGGDTQYF. The CDR3 DNA is TGCAGCGTTGACGACGGGGGAGGAGATACGCAGTATTTT.

This clonotype has just a few counts. The chain joins TRBV20-1 to TRBJ2-3; D is unclear. The germline V and J ends were trimmed by 6 bases and 1 base, with 11 bases remaining between them. Germline V gene lookup returns CDR1 DFQATT and CDR2 SNEGSKA (reference sequence). This CDR3 is 13 amino acids long. CDR3 in amino acids: CSAPVQGTDTQYF. The DNA for the CDR3 is TGCAGTGCCCCGGTGCAGGGCACAGATACGCAGTATTTT.

The rearrangement joins TRBV20-1 to TRBJ2-7; possibly TRBD2 for D (6 bases). The CDR3 loop spans 13 amino acids. Per the germline V gene, CDR1 is DFQATT and CDR2 is SNEGSKA (reference sequence). The V gene lost 5 bases and the J gene lost 3 bases, with 14 bases spanning the gap. CDR3 coding DNA: TGCAGTGCTTACCCCGGGAGAGACTACGAGCAGTACTTC. Its protein is CSAYPGRDYEQYF.

This clonotype was counted only a few times. The chain has TRBV2 and TRBJ2-6; D might be TRBD1 (5 bases). The ends were cut back, 4 bases at V and 0 bases at J, with 19 bases in the middle. This CDR3 region has 19 residues. Germline V gene data show CDR1 as SNHLY and CDR2 as FYNNEI. In DNA, the CDR3 is TGTGCCAGCAGTGGGGCAGGGTCTCGTTGGGGCTCTGGGGCCAACGTCCTGACTTTC. This translates into CASSGAGSRWGSGANVLTF.

The chain couples TRBV10-2 to TRBJ2-2; possible D gene TRBD2, 6 bases. Trimming shortened V by 9 bases and J by 5 bases, and 10 bases separated the two germline ends. The CDR3 runs 12 residues. The germline V gene encodes CDR1 WSHSY and CDR2 SAAADI. CDR3 region: CASGGITGELFF. The CDR3 nucleotides read TGCGCCAGTGGGGGGATTACCGGGGAGCTGTTTTTT.

The table lists this clonotype with a few counts. The chain uses TRBV7-9 and TRBJ1-4; D gene ambiguous. V was shortened by 2 bases and J by 8 bases, with 9 bases between the two germline ends. This CDR3 is 13 amino acids long. The germline V gene encodes CDR1 SEHNR and CDR2 FQNEAQ (reference sequence). The CDR3 DNA sequence: TGTGCCAGCAGCTTATTAACGAGGGAAAAACTGTTTTTT. This translates into CASSLLTREKLFF.

This chain links TRBV6-5 with TRBJ1-6, with 8 bases aligning to TRBD1. This CDR3 is built from 14 residues. The junction had 7 bases not matched to a gene; V was cut back by 6 bases and J by 9 bases. CDR1 MNHEY and CDR2 SVGAGI come from the germline V gene. As DNA, the CDR3 is TGTGCCAGCAGCCGGGGACAGGAGGGTTCACCCCTCCACTTT. This codes for CASSRGQEGSPLHF.

This clonotype was seen a handful of times. The chain joins TRBV5-1 to TRBJ1-1; TRBD1 aligns across 10 bases. Looked up from germline, CDR1 is SGHRS and CDR2 is YFSETQ. The V and J ends lost 6 bases and 5 bases, in that order; junction bases with no gene match: 7. The CDR3 length is 14 residues. CDR3 DNA: TGCGCCAGCATCGGACAGGGGGGCAGAACTGAAGCTTTCTTT. Encoded protein: CASIGQGGRTEAFF.

V usage is TRBV29-1 and J usage is TRBJ2-3, with D possibly matching TRBD2 (6 bases). This CDR3 has 12 amino acids. Trimming removed 4 bases from V and 1 base from J, with 6 bases in between. The germline CDR1 and CDR2 sequences are SQVTM and ANQGSEA. CDR3 residues: CSVGGGTDTQYF. In nucleotides, the CDR3 is TGCAGCGTTGGCGGGGGCACAGATACGCAGTATTTT.

The chain joins TRBV5-1 to TRBJ2-1, with TRBD2 identical over 13 bases. Germline V CDR1 and CDR2: SGHRS, YFSETQ. V gave up 2 bases and J gave up 8 bases; unmatched junction bases: 4. This CDR3 spans 15 amino acids. CDR3 sequence: CASSLRTSGGYEQFF. CDR3 sequence (DNA): TGCGCCAGCAGCTTACGGACTAGCGGGGGTTATGAGCAGTTCTTC.

In its sample, this clonotype was seen a few times. The rearrangement joins TRBV11-2 to TRBJ2-3; TRBD2 might be the D (5 bases). Trimming took off 5 bases at V and 3 bases at J, with 12 bases between the two ends. The V gene's germline CDR1 is SGHAT and CDR2 FQNNGV. The CDR3 contains 14 residues. CDR3 DNA: TGTGCCAGCAGCAAACTAGTCAGAACAGATACGCAGTATTTT. Translated, it gives CASSKLVRTDTQYF.

The chain recombines TRBV6-1 with TRBJ2-1; D gene unclear. The germline V gene encodes CDR1 MNHNS and CDR2 SASEGT. The length of the CDR3 is 16 residues. Trimming cost V 6 bases and J 1 base, with 16 bases left between them. This chain's CDR3 is CASSHRPSGSYNEQFF. CDR3 bases: TGTGCCAGCAGCCACCGCCCTAGTGGATCCTACAATGAGCAGTTCTTC.

This clonotype was counted at least ten times. This sequence joins TRBV6-2 or TRBV6-3 and TRBJ1-5; D is unclear. V lost 4 bases and J 4 bases, leaving 17 bases between the germline ends. CDR1 is MNHEY, CDR2 SVGEGT, per germline. This CDR3 region has 16 residues. The CDR3 loop reads CASSSAYPANNQPQHF. CDR3 coding DNA: TGTGCCAGCAGTTCCGCCTACCCCGCTAATAATCAGCCCCAGCATTTT.

This clonotype was detected a few times. The genes are TRBV6-1 and TRBJ1-6; D is unclear. The CDR3 totals 15 residues. Trimming pared 5 bases from V and 5 bases from J, leaving 13 bases between. CDR1 and CDR2 from the germline V gene are MNHNS and SASEGT. The CDR3 loop is CASSREPEDNSPLHF. CDR3 in DNA: TGTGCCAGCAGTCGAGAACCAGAAGATAATTCACCCCTCCACTTT.

The chain combines TRBV7-9 with TRBJ2-7, with a tentative D call TRBD1 (6 bases). The CDR3 contains 13 residues. Per the germline V gene, CDR1 is SEHNR and CDR2 is FQNEAQ (reference sequence). Trimming cost V 7 bases and J 5 bases, with 15 bases left between them. CDR3 sequence: CASMMTGTNEQYF. CDR3 DNA: TGTGCCAGCATGATGACAGGTACAAACGAGCAGTACTTC.

A few counts support this clonotype. J is TRBJ2-7 and V is TRBV5-6, with TRBD2 as a possible D gene (5 bases). Trimming removed 1 base at V and 3 bases at J, with 14 bases between. Germline-derived CDR1 and CDR2 are SGHDT and YYEEEE. The CDR3 has 15 amino acids. The CDR3, as DNA: TGTGCCAGCAGCTTGAGGGCGGGCCTCAACTACGAGCAGTACTTC. Translated: CASSLRAGLNYEQYF.

This chain joins TRBV2 and TRBJ1-4; possibly TRBD1 for D (6 bases). The CDR3 is made up of 15 amino acids. The germline CDR1 and CDR2 sequences are SNHLY and FYNNEI. V lost 7 bases and J 3 bases, leaving 15 bases between the germline ends. This CDR3 reads CASNGGGTANEKLFF. Here the CDR3 DNA reads TGTGCCAGCAACGGAGGGGGAACAGCTAATGAAAAACTGTTTTTT.

The J gene is TRBJ2-7, the V gene TRBV28; D assignment may be TRBD1 or TRBD2 (5 bases each). Germline CDR1 and CDR2: MDHEN and SYDVKM. The CDR3 has 15 residues. The germline V and J ends were trimmed by 8 bases and 2 bases, with 19 bases remaining between them. The CDR3 protein is CASGDLGAWTYEQYF. The DNA for the CDR3 is TGTGCCAGCGGGGACCTTGGAGCGTGGACCTACGAGCAGTACTTC.

V gene TRBV7-3 combines with J gene TRBJ1-1; D unresolved. This CDR3 is 14 amino acids long. The ends were cut back, 0 bases at V and 0 bases at J, with 5 bases in the middle. Germline V gives CDR1 SGHTA, CDR2 FQGTGA. CDR3 DNA: TGTGCCAGCAGCTTAACGCCGGTGAACACTGAAGCTTTCTTT. Its translation: CASSLTPVNTEAFF.